The present T cell receptor beta chain was sequenced within a study of cytomegalovirus exposure and HLA in healthy donors. Whole-study results and caveats: The authors later found most CMV-associated TCR beta chains appeared HLA-restricted. It was confirmed in vitro that a few of the CMV-associated chains were specific for CMV antigens. Later analysis associated a missense DCLRE1C variant with TCR beta V- and J-gene trimming. Earlier findings revealed that most TCR beta V segments proved productive either about 87% or about 30% of the time.

This clone turned up a few times. Its antigen is unknown. It was with 60 Vbeta and 13 Jbeta primers that the PCR ran. Profiled with immunoSEQ multiplex PCR; TCRdb holds only in-frame clones, not every one. The sample lists 150,000 to 200,000 clones, approximately 85% occurring once. This receptor was identified in a woman between 18 and 30 years old in good health and CMV-seronegative. What was sequenced was PBMCs.

In DNA form, the CDR3 reads TGTGCCAGCAAGACAGGGGGAAACACTGAAGCTTTCTTT. Protein product: CASKTGGNTEAFF. The J gene is TRBJ1-1, the V gene TRBV6-1; 9 nucleotides line up with TRBD1. Germline trimming cut 7 bases from V and 2 bases from J; bases unmatched to any gene: 2. Germline V gene data show CDR1 as MNHNS and CDR2 as SASEGT. The CDR3 is 13 amino acids.